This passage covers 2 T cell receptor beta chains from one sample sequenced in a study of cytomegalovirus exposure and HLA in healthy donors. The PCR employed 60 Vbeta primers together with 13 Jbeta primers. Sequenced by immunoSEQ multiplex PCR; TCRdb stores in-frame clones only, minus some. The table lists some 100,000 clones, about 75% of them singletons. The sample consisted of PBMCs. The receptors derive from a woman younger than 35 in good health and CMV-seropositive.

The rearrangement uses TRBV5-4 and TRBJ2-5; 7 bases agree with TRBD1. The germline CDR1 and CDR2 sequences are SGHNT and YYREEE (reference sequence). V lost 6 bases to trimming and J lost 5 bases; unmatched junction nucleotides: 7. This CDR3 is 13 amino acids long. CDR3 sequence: CASNIRGMETQYF. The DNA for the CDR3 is TGTGCCAGCAACATCAGGGGGATGGAGACCCAGTACTTC. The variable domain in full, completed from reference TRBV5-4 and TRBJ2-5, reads ETGVTQSPTHLIKTRGQQVTLRCSSQSGHNTVSWYQQALGQGPQFIFQYYREEENGRGNFPPRFSGLQFPNYSSELNVNALELDDSALYLCASNIRGMETQYFGPGTRLLVL.

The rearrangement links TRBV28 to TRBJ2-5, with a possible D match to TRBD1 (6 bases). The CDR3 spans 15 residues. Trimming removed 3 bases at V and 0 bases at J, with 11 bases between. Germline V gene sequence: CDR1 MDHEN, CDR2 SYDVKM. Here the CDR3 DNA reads TGTGCCAGCAGTTTGGGACAATTGTACCAAGAGACCCAGTACTTC. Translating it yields CASSLGQLYQETQYF. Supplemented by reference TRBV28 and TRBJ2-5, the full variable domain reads DVKVTQSSRYLVKRTGEKVFLECVQDMDHENMFWYRQDPGLGLRLIYFSYDVKMKEKGDIPEGYSVSREKKERFSLILESASTNQTSMYLCASSLGQLYQETQYFGPGTRLLVL.